Each of the 6 T cell receptor beta chains below was sequenced from the same sample in a study of Ad26.COV2.S vaccination and SARS-CoV-2 variants. The table came from immunoSEQ multiplex PCR; TCRdb's copy has only in-frame clones and leaves some out. The repertoire consists of approximately 410,000 clones, with 92% occurring once and the leading ten covering around 1.8%. The treatment here: some 19 received Ad26.COV2.S at low or high dose, single or two shots; 5 received placebo; per-sample allocation not given. Samples were taken on day 63 after the first vaccine or placebo injection. This material consisted of peripheral blood, taken in a trial of Ad26.COV2.S vaccine versus placebo. The receptors here all came from a person aged 18 to 65 who received the Ad26.COV2.S COVID-19 vaccine or a placebo.

The V gene is TRBV7-9, the J gene TRBJ1-6; TRBD1 aligns across 7 bases. CDR3 length: 18 amino acids. The V gene end was trimmed by 0 bases and the J gene end by 3 bases; junction bases not matched to a gene: 8. Germline loops: CDR1 SEHNR, CDR2 FQNEAQ (reference sequence). CDR3 bases: TGTGCCAGCAGCTTAGCGCGAGGACAGGACTTCTATAATTCACCCCTCCACTTT. Its translation: CASSLARGQDFYNSPLHF.

This clone was seen more than once but under ten times. The rearrangement uses TRBV6-1 and TRBJ1-2, with D possibly being TRBD1 (6 bases). Germline-derived CDR1 and CDR2 are MNHNS and SASEGT. V was trimmed by 1 base and J by 1 base, leaving 10 bases between them. The CDR3 is made up of 15 amino acids. CDR3 sequence: CASSEVTGINYGYTF. The DNA of the CDR3 is TGTGCCAGCAGTGAAGTAACAGGGATTAACTATGGCTACACCTTC.

This rearrangement joins TRBV7-9 to TRBJ2-5, with 12 bases matching TRBD2. The CDR3 covers 18 residues. The germline V gene has CDR1 SEHNR and CDR2 FQNEAQ (reference sequence). V lost 5 bases to trimming and J lost 6 bases; unmatched junction nucleotides: 16. The CDR3 region is CASSIRRGASGGAKTQYF. The CDR3 coding sequence is TGTGCCAGCAGCATCAGACGAGGGGCTAGCGGGGGGGCGAAGACCCAGTACTTC.

The V gene is TRBV19, the J gene TRBJ1-3, with D possibly being TRBD1 (6 bases). The CDR3 runs to 16 residues. The V gene's germline CDR1 is LNHDA and CDR2 SQIVND (reference sequence). The V gene lost 7 bases and the J gene lost 0 bases, with 16 bases spanning the gap. CDR3 region: CASTPTGPSSGNTIYF. The CDR3 coding sequence is TGTGCCAGTACCCCGACAGGACCCAGCTCTGGAAACACCATATATTTT.

This clone was detected a few times. The V and J genes are TRBV7-9 and TRBJ2-3; 12 bases align to TRBD2. This CDR3 is built from 16 residues. With V trimmed by 5 bases and J by 4 bases, 7 bases remained unmatched. The germline CDR1 and CDR2 sequences are SEHNR and FQNEAQ (reference sequence). CDR3 sequence reads: CASSLLAGGHPDTQYF. The DNA for the CDR3 is TGTGCCAGCAGCCTGCTAGCGGGGGGGCATCCAGATACGCAGTATTTT.

V is TRBV10-1 and J is TRBJ2-2; TRBD1 aligns across 11 bases. J lost 5 bases, V lost 2 bases, and 4 bases had no gene match. CDR3 length: 16 residues. The germline V gene has CDR1 WNHNN and CDR2 SYGVQD (reference sequence). The CDR3 loop is CASSEGTGGWTGELFF. The CDR3, as DNA: TGCGCCAGCAGTGAGGGGACAGGGGGTTGGACCGGGGAGCTGTTTTTT.